This T cell receptor (beta chain) originates from a study of T cell responses to AZD1222 COVID-19 vaccine. A word on this clone: Its specificity is not known.

The study's findings and limits: Donors were chiefly white British, with a greater number of females, and clonal diversity was perhaps underestimated.

Sequenced by immunoSEQ multiplex PCR; TCRdb stores in-frame clones only, minus some. The sample records around 78,000 clones, about 85% being singletons. This CDR3 comprises 12 residues. V was clipped by 5 bases and J by 8 bases, with 11 bases between them. Germline CDR1 SGHTA, CDR2 FQGNSA. This receptor was obtained from an adult in good health. This sequence joins TRBV7-2 and TRBJ2-3; D unresolved. Here the sequenced sample was peripheral blood, taken on day 0 of AZD1222 vaccination. CDR3 protein: CASSPSESTQYF. The CDR3 DNA sequence: TGTGCCAGCAGCCCCTCGGAGAGTACGCAGTATTTT.